A selection of T cell receptor beta chains follows, all from one sample in a study of blood T cell repertoires in COVID-19. Data came from immunoSEQ multiplex PCR; TCRdb stores just in-frame clones and leaves some out. The sample shows approximately 80,000 clones, around 90% of them seen only once. Sequencing was done on a sample of peripheral blood. The receptors here all came from a human donor in a cohort sampled during active COVID-19. Both conserved end residues are part of each CDR3. The D gene is left open where the match is weak. Expanded clones get a size class; other rows say once, few or many, or leave the size out.

abundance: NA; j_gene: TRBJ2-3; d_gene: NA; v_gene: TRBV9; CDR3aa: CASSEPPGVTQYF; CDR3nt: TGTGCCAGCAGCGAGCCCCCGGGGGTGACGCAGTATTTT
abundance: NA; j_gene: TRBJ2-7; d_gene: NA; v_gene: TRBV5-8; CDR3aa: CASSLGSLVYEQYF; CDR3nt: TGTGCCAGCAGCTTGGGGAGTTTGGTATACGAGCAGTACTTC
abundance: NA; j_gene: TRBJ2-1; d_gene: TRBD1; v_gene: TRBV5-1; CDR3aa: CASSFDRVVVDEQFF; CDR3nt: TGCGCCAGCAGCTTCGACAGGGTAGTAGTCGATGAGCAGTTCTTC
abundance: NA; j_gene: TRBJ1-6; d_gene: TRBD1; v_gene: TRBV10-3; CDR3aa: CAIRPGQGASPLHF; CDR3nt: TGTGCCATCAGACCGGGACAGGGGGCTTCACCCCTCCACTTT
abundance: NA; j_gene: TRBJ1-2; d_gene: NA; v_gene: TRBV12-3/TRBV12-4; CDR3aa: CASSVMGGHGYTF; CDR3nt: TGTGCCAGCAGCGTCATGGGGGGGCACGGCTACACCTTC
abundance: NA; j_gene: TRBJ2-1; d_gene: NA; v_gene: TRBV18; CDR3aa: CASSPPVQVETVHEQFF; CDR3nt: TGTGCCAGCTCACCACCGGTGCAGGTTGAGACGGTCCATGAGCAGTTCTTC
abundance: NA; j_gene: TRBJ2-2; d_gene: TRBD1; v_gene: TRBV11-3; CDR3aa: CASSSGQGSTGELFF; CDR3nt: TGTGCCAGCAGCTCCGGACAGGGTAGTACCGGGGAGCTGTTTTTT
abundance: NA; j_gene: TRBJ2-4; d_gene: NA; v_gene: TRBV14; CDR3aa: CASSQAQGHENIQYF; CDR3nt: TGTGCCAGCAGCCAAGCACAGGGACACGAAAACATTCAGTACTTC
abundance: NA; j_gene: TRBJ2-5; d_gene: NA; v_gene: TRBV7-3; CDR3aa: CASSLFSWSETQYF; CDR3nt: TGTGCCAGCAGCTTATTTAGCTGGTCAGAGACCCAGTACTTC
abundance: once; j_gene: TRBJ1-2; d_gene: NA; v_gene: TRBV27; CDR3aa: CASRTVDLNYGYTF; CDR3nt: TGTGCCAGCCGGACAGTAGATCTTAACTATGGCTACACCTTC
abundance: NA; j_gene: TRBJ2-2; d_gene: TRBD1; v_gene: TRBV30; CDR3aa: CAWSIGQGPTGELFF; CDR3nt: TGTGCCTGGAGTATCGGACAGGGACCCACCGGGGAGCTGTTTTTT
abundance: NA; j_gene: TRBJ2-2; d_gene: NA; v_gene: TRBV3-1/TRBV3-2; CDR3aa: CASSTGSTGELFF; CDR3nt: TGTGCCAGCAGCACAGGATCGACCGGGGAGCTGTTTTTT
abundance: once; j_gene: TRBJ2-5; d_gene: NA; v_gene: TRBV29-1; CDR3aa: CSVGKGQETQYF; CDR3nt: TGCAGCGTTGGGAAGGGGCAAGAGACCCAGTACTTC
abundance: NA; j_gene: TRBJ1-1; d_gene: NA; v_gene: TRBV11-2; CDR3aa: CASSFSRSWNTEAFF; CDR3nt: TGTGCCAGCAGCTTTAGTCGGTCCTGGAACACTGAAGCTTTCTTT
abundance: NA; j_gene: TRBJ2-2; d_gene: NA; v_gene: TRBV3-1/TRBV3-2; CDR3aa: CASSQVRDFGELFF; CDR3nt: TGTGCCAGCAGCCAAGTCCGGGACTTCGGGGAGCTGTTTTTT
abundance: NA; j_gene: TRBJ2-5; d_gene: NA; v_gene: TRBV6-2/TRBV6-3; CDR3aa: CASSYGPIGGETQYF; CDR3nt: TGTGCCAGCAGTTACGGGCCTATCGGGGGAGAGACCCAGTACTTC
abundance: once; j_gene: TRBJ2-2; d_gene: NA; v_gene: TRBV6-2/TRBV6-3; CDR3aa: CASSPTRGELFF; CDR3nt: TGTGCCAGCAGCCCAACTAGAGGGGAGCTGTTTTTT
abundance: NA; j_gene: TRBJ2-7; d_gene: NA; v_gene: TRBV5-8; CDR3aa: CASSLSGDNEQYF; CDR3nt: TGTGCCAGCAGCTTGTCGGGAGATAACGAGCAGTACTTC
abundance: NA; j_gene: TRBJ2-2; d_gene: TRBD1; v_gene: TRBV27; CDR3aa: CASSARGQPTGELFF; CDR3nt: TGTGCCAGCAGTGCCCGGGGACAGCCCACCGGGGAGCTGTTTTTT
abundance: NA; j_gene: TRBJ2-7; d_gene: NA; v_gene: TRBV5-1; CDR3aa: CASSLNRDISYEQYF; CDR3nt: TGCGCCAGCAGCTTAAACCGGGACATTTCCTACGAGCAGTACTTC
abundance: NA; j_gene: TRBJ2-7; d_gene: TRBD1; v_gene: TRBV6-2/TRBV6-3; CDR3aa: CASSYGPRDRPYEQYF; CDR3nt: TGTGCCAGCAGTTACGGCCCCCGGGACAGACCCTACGAGCAGTACTTC
abundance: NA; j_gene: TRBJ2-7; d_gene: NA; v_gene: TRBV6-6; CDR3aa: CASSQHLGGAEQYF; CDR3nt: TGTGCCAGCAGTCAGCATTTAGGGGGTGCCGAGCAGTACTTC
abundance: once; j_gene: TRBJ2-7; d_gene: TRBD1; v_gene: TRBV27; CDR3aa: CASSFTGQGGIYEQYF; CDR3nt: TGTGCCAGCAGTTTTACCGGACAGGGGGGGATCTACGAGCAGTACTTC
abundance: once; j_gene: TRBJ2-7; d_gene: NA; v_gene: TRBV9; CDR3aa: CASSVEPRDFYEQYF; CDR3nt: TGTGCCAGCAGCGTAGAGCCCCGGGACTTCTACGAGCAGTACTTC
abundance: NA; j_gene: TRBJ1-2; d_gene: TRBD1; v_gene: TRBV19; CDR3aa: CASSEALGQGHTF; CDR3nt: TGTGCCAGTAGTGAAGCTTTGGGACAGGGTCACACCTTC
abundance: NA; j_gene: TRBJ2-1; d_gene: TRBD2; v_gene: TRBV7-9; CDR3aa: CASSLSSLAGPRNNEQFF; CDR3nt: TGTGCCAGCAGCTTAAGTTCCTTAGCGGGGCCGAGAAACAATGAGCAGTTCTTC
abundance: NA; j_gene: TRBJ2-3; d_gene: NA; v_gene: TRBV7-2; CDR3aa: CASSWRWAGETDTQYF; CDR3nt: TGTGCCAGCAGCTGGCGGTGGGCGGGTGAAACAGATACGCAGTATTTT
abundance: NA; j_gene: TRBJ2-7; d_gene: NA; v_gene: TRBV21-1; CDR3aa: CASSAAGTSGTPPSYEQYF; CDR3nt: TGTGCCAGCAGCGCAGCCGGGACTAGCGGGACCCCCCCCTCCTACGAGCAGTACTTC
abundance: NA; j_gene: TRBJ2-1; d_gene: NA; v_gene: TRBV5-4; CDR3aa: CASSLDKSSYNEQFF; CDR3nt: TGTGCCAGCAGCTTGGATAAGAGCTCCTACAATGAGCAGTTCTTC
abundance: few; j_gene: TRBJ2-1; d_gene: TRBD2; v_gene: TRBV13; CDR3aa: CASSLGLAGGLYNEQFF; CDR3nt: TGTGCCAGCAGCTTAGGCCTAGCGGGAGGCTTATACAATGAGCAGTTCTTC
abundance: NA; j_gene: TRBJ2-7; d_gene: TRBD2; v_gene: TRBV5-6; CDR3aa: CASSLALAGAISYEQYF; CDR3nt: TGTGCCAGCAGCTTGGCGCTAGCGGGAGCCATCTCCTACGAGCAGTACTTC
abundance: NA; j_gene: TRBJ2-7; d_gene: TRBD2; v_gene: TRBV11-2; CDR3aa: CASSFGLAGEIYEQYF; CDR3nt: TGTGCCAGCAGCTTTGGACTAGCGGGAGAAATCTACGAGCAGTACTTC
abundance: NA; j_gene: TRBJ2-1; d_gene: TRBD2; v_gene: TRBV5-6; CDR3aa: CASSPSLREGPGRGNEQFF; CDR3nt: TGTGCCAGCAGCCCTTCACTGCGGGAGGGCCCAGGTAGAGGCAATGAGCAGTTCTTC
abundance: NA; j_gene: TRBJ1-3; d_gene: NA; v_gene: TRBV2; CDR3aa: CASSEALSSGNTIYF; CDR3nt: TGTGCCAGCAGTGAAGCGCTTAGCTCTGGAAACACCATATATTTT
abundance: NA; j_gene: TRBJ2-3; d_gene: TRBD2; v_gene: TRBV5-6; CDR3aa: CASSSGLAPTDTQYF; CDR3nt: TGTGCCAGCAGCTCGGGACTAGCTCCCACAGATACGCAGTATTTT
abundance: NA; j_gene: TRBJ2-2; d_gene: NA; v_gene: TRBV19; CDR3aa: CASTRGSYTGELFF; CDR3nt: TGTGCCAGTACTCGGGGGAGTTACACCGGGGAGCTGTTTTTT
abundance: NA; j_gene: TRBJ1-2; d_gene: TRBD1; v_gene: TRBV5-1; CDR3aa: CASSLEGQGASGYTF; CDR3nt: TGCGCCAGCAGCTTGGAGGGACAGGGGGCGTCAGGCTACACCTTC
abundance: NA; j_gene: TRBJ2-7; d_gene: NA; v_gene: TRBV6-2/TRBV6-3; CDR3aa: CASSYALHTYEQYF; CDR3nt: TGTGCCAGCAGTTACGCTTTACATACCTACGAGCAGTACTTC
abundance: once; j_gene: TRBJ2-5; d_gene: TRBD2; v_gene: TRBV30; CDR3aa: CALRGRGGHQETQYF; CDR3nt: TGTGCCTTACGCGGGCGGGGGGGCCATCAAGAGACCCAGTACTTC
abundance: NA; j_gene: TRBJ1-1; d_gene: NA; v_gene: TRBV30; CDR3aa: CACQGVGGAFF; CDR3nt: TGTGCCTGTCAGGGAGTCGGGGGAGCTTTCTTT
abundance: once; j_gene: TRBJ2-3; d_gene: TRBD2; v_gene: TRBV25-1; CDR3aa: CASSQPTRGADTQYF; CDR3nt: TGTGCCAGCAGTCAGCCCACGCGGGGGGCAGATACGCAGTATTTT
abundance: NA; j_gene: TRBJ1-6; d_gene: TRBD1; v_gene: TRBV7-2; CDR3aa: CASSLATTGAVNSPLHF; CDR3nt: TGTGCCAGCAGCTTAGCGACTACAGGGGCGGTTAATTCACCCCTCCACTTT
abundance: NA; j_gene: TRBJ1-5; d_gene: NA; v_gene: TRBV7-2; CDR3aa: CASSLDSGEHQPQHF; CDR3nt: TGTGCCAGCAGCTTAGACTCGGGAGAGCATCAGCCCCAGCATTTT
abundance: NA; j_gene: TRBJ2-2; d_gene: TRBD2; v_gene: TRBV19; CDR3aa: CASSISGGGMFF; CDR3nt: TGTGCCAGTAGTATTAGCGGCGGGGGTATGTTTTTT
abundance: NA; j_gene: TRBJ1-4; d_gene: TRBD1; v_gene: TRBV5-1; CDR3aa: CASSETGGNEKLFF; CDR3nt: TGCGCCAGCAGCGAGACAGGGGGCAATGAAAAACTGTTTTTT
abundance: NA; j_gene: TRBJ2-7; d_gene: NA; v_gene: TRBV7-2; CDR3aa: CASSQSGGASYEQYF; CDR3nt: TGTGCCAGCAGCCAGAGTGGCGGGGCTTCCTACGAGCAGTACTTC
abundance: once; j_gene: TRBJ2-1; d_gene: TRBD1; v_gene: TRBV5-1; CDR3aa: CASGVRQGSSYNEQFF; CDR3nt: TGCGCCAGCGGGGTTAGACAGGGGAGCTCCTACAATGAGCAGTTCTTC
abundance: few; j_gene: TRBJ1-2; d_gene: NA; v_gene: TRBV19; CDR3aa: CASYTGYGYTF; CDR3nt: TGTGCCAGTTATACAGGATATGGCTACACCTTC
abundance: once; j_gene: TRBJ2-5; d_gene: NA; v_gene: TRBV29-1; CDR3aa: CSVVWAKETQYF; CDR3nt: TGCAGCGTTGTATGGGCTAAAGAGACCCAGTACTTC
abundance: NA; j_gene: TRBJ2-1; d_gene: TRBD2; v_gene: TRBV5-4; CDR3aa: CASSPGTSGSNEQFF; CDR3nt: TGTGCCAGCAGTCCCGGGACTAGCGGGAGCAATGAGCAGTTCTTC
abundance: NA; j_gene: TRBJ1-6; d_gene: NA; v_gene: TRBV5-1; CDR3aa: CASSFNGAGETSNSPLHF; CDR3nt: TGCGCCAGCAGCTTCAACGGGGCAGGGGAGACGAGTAATTCACCCCTCCACTTT
abundance: NA; j_gene: TRBJ2-6; d_gene: NA; v_gene: TRBV29-1; CDR3aa: CSVEDRAGANVLTF; CDR3nt: TGCAGCGTTGAAGATCGGGCTGGGGCCAACGTCCTGACTTTC
abundance: NA; j_gene: TRBJ1-2; d_gene: TRBD1; v_gene: TRBV9; CDR3aa: CASSAGTVHYGYTF; CDR3nt: TGTGCCAGCAGCGCAGGGACAGTGCACTATGGCTACACCTTC
abundance: NA; j_gene: TRBJ2-7; d_gene: TRBD1; v_gene: TRBV7-3; CDR3aa: CASSLFPSGGGSYEQYF; CDR3nt: TGTGCCAGCAGCTTATTTCCCTCAGGGGGTGGCTCCTACGAGCAGTACTTC
abundance: NA; j_gene: TRBJ1-1; d_gene: NA; v_gene: TRBV5-6; CDR3aa: CASSRVGAGETEAFF; CDR3nt: TGTGCCAGCAGCCGAGTTGGAGCCGGGGAGACTGAAGCTTTCTTT
abundance: NA; j_gene: TRBJ2-6; d_gene: NA; v_gene: TRBV5-8; CDR3aa: CASRNRGSTGANVLTF; CDR3nt: TGTGCCAGCAGGAATCGGGGATCCACTGGGGCCAACGTCCTGACTTTC
abundance: NA; j_gene: TRBJ1-2; d_gene: TRBD1; v_gene: TRBV7-2; CDR3aa: CASSASRDRIYGYTF; CDR3nt: TGTGCCAGCAGCGCGTCCCGGGACAGGATCTATGGCTACACCTTC
abundance: NA; j_gene: TRBJ2-1; d_gene: TRBD1; v_gene: TRBV27; CDR3aa: CASSWDRGYEQFF; CDR3nt: TGTGCCAGCAGTTGGGACAGGGGCTATGAGCAGTTCTTC
abundance: NA; j_gene: TRBJ1-2; d_gene: TRBD1; v_gene: TRBV6-6; CDR3aa: CASSYEPGQGITF; CDR3nt: TGTGCCAGCAGTTACGAACCGGGACAGGGGATCACCTTC
abundance: NA; j_gene: TRBJ2-3; d_gene: NA; v_gene: TRBV7-2; CDR3aa: CASSSRVPDTQYF; CDR3nt: TGTGCCAGCAGCTCCAGGGTCCCAGATACGCAGTATTTT